This T cell receptor beta chain was found in a study of regulatory T cells in long-lasting Graves disease. Study outcomes and limitations: Persistent Graves' patients showed less TCR diversity than newly diagnosed ones.

This clonotype was counted many times. The antigen remains undetermined. Time point given: newly diagnosed GD, antithyroid drugs for less than 3 months. PBMCs provided the RNA from which the TCR library was made. HTBI primers from iRepertoire and Arm-PCR of CDR3 regions yielded the TCR beta libraries. MiXCR, run by TCRdb on the multiplex PCR reads, gives a single entry per CDR3 protein. Here the sample spans 450,000 to 650,000 distinct CDR3 sequences, about 16% being singletons. These data are also associated with another study on T cells in Graves' hyperthyroidism and ophthalmopathy. This second report adds: Exclusions: uncontrolled infection, other autoimmune disease, pregnancy, lactation.

This sequence was found in a woman in her forties or fifties with Graves disease. The sample in question was peripheral blood mononuclear cells (PBMCs), obtained at new diagnosis, from a patient treated with antithyroid drugs.

CDR3 region: CASSRRGGGLNQPQHF. The CDR3 DNA reads TGTGCCAGCAGTCGGAGGGGGGGCGGACTCAATCAGCCCCAGCATTTT. The V and J genes are TRBV5-6 and TRBJ1-5; possible D gene TRBD1, 6 bases. The CDR3 has 16 residues. V was clipped by 5 bases and J by 3 bases, with 18 bases between them. Germline CDR1 and CDR2: SGHDT and YYEEEE.